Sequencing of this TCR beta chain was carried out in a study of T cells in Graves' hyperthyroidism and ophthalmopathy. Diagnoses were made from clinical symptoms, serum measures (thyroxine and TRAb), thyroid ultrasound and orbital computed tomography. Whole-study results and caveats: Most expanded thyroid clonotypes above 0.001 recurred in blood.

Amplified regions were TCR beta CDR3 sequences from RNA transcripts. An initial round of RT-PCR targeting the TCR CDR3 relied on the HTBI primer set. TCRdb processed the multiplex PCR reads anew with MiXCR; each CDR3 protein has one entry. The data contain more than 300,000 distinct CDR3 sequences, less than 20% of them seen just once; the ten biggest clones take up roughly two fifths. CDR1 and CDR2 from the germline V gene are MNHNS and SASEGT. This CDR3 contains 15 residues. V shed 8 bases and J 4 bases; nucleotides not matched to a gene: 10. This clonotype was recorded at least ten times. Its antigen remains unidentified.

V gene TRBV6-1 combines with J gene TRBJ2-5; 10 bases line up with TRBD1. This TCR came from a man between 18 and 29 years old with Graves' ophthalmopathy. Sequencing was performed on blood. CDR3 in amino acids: CASARGQGIGETQYF. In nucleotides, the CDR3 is TGTGCCAGCGCCCGGGGACAGGGGATCGGAGAGACCCAGTACTTC.